This TCR beta chain was found in a study of shared T cell receptors in the human thymus. From germline, CDR1 is SGHDT and CDR2 YYEEEE. V gave up 0 bases and J gave up 1 base; unmatched junction bases: 13. The CDR3 consists of 19 residues. TCRdb's table, derived via immunoSEQ multiplex PCR, lists solely in-frame clones and lacks some. Here the sample spans 700,000 to 750,000 clones, approximately 85% being singletons. These data also featured in a second study, about human thymus T cells. From that study: Biased V and J segment usage appeared in thymus and peripheral blood. Related work found strong thymic repertoire overlap between unrelated individuals.

Material for sequencing was thymocytes. The rearrangement uses TRBV5-6 and TRBJ1-1, with 9 bases fitting TRBD1. This TCR derives from a girl in the first two years of life with a congenital heart defect. Here the CDR3 DNA reads TGTGCCAGCAGCTTGGGGGTCCCGGACAGGGGCACCCAGAACACTGAAGCTTTCTTT. Protein: CASSLGVPDRGTQNTEAFF.